The clone carrying this T cell receptor beta chain was detected only once. The target antigen is unknown. The primer mix had 60 Vbeta and 13 Jbeta primers. TCRdb's copy holds only in-frame clones and misses some; the assay was immunoSEQ multiplex PCR. This repertoire shows about 200,000 clones, over 80% found once; its top ten account for roughly 0.75%. Each donor's status was that of a healthy bone marrow donor. This sample stems from a study of cytomegalovirus exposure and HLA in healthy donors. Study information: Caucasian-associated ancestry cluster membership applied to over 80% of about 370 genotyped donors. Study-wide points: In vitro confirmation showed three CMV-associated chains to be CMV antigen specific. A missense DCLRE1C variant was associated with V- and J-gene trimming of TCR beta chains in a later analysis, and an independent cohort replicated the association.

The CDR3 contains 16 residues. Trimming removed 3 bases from V and 5 bases from J; junction bases left unmatched: 9. Germline CDR1 MNHEY, CDR2 SMNVEV (reference sequence). What was sequenced was PBMCs. This receptor was obtained from a boy aged 2 to 10 in good health and CMV-seronegative. This sequence joins TRBV27 and TRBJ2-3; 9 positions match TRBD2. CDR3 loop: CASSFWLAGEIDTQYF. Here the CDR3 DNA reads TGTGCCAGCAGTTTCTGGTTAGCGGGGGAGATAGATACGCAGTATTTT.